The TCR beta chain under discussion was sequenced for a study of identical twins. Regarding the study as a whole: Abundant beta clonotypes from cord blood had fewer insertions, unlike memory repertoires, which showed none. Its conclusions, products of cross-sectional statistical analysis, did not come from following the same donors.

Note on this clonotype: What it binds is not known.

This CDR3 contains 15 residues. V lost 2 bases, J lost 4 bases, and 12 bases lay in between. Per the germline V gene, CDR1 is SGHDT and CDR2 is YYEEEE. TCRdb passed the 5' RACE reads through MiXCR, listing each CDR3 protein once. The table lists about 530,000 distinct CDR3 sequences, around 20% of them singletons. This sample also belongs to another study, concerning yellow fever vaccine responses in identical twins.

This chain connects TRBV5-6 to TRBJ2-2; D unresolved. This receptor was identified in a woman aged 18-29 years in good health. The specimen sequenced was CD4+ T cells sorted from blood. CDR3 protein: CASSFGRQITGELFF. The DNA of the CDR3 is TGTGCCAGCAGCTTCGGTCGGCAAATCACCGGGGAGCTGTTTTTT.